Listed below are T cell receptor beta chains from one sample, sequenced in a study of CD8+CD57+ T cells in acquired aplastic anemia. Each CDR3 protein is one row after TCRdb ran MiXCR on the reads. The data hold about 250,000 distinct CDR3 sequences, with approximately 45% observed a single time. Specimen: sorted CD4+, CD8+, or CD8+CD57+ T cells (not recorded which) from PBMCs. These receptors all stem from a human donor with aplastic anemia. CDR3s include the opening cysteine and the closing phenylalanine or tryptophan.

j_call: TRBJ2-1; v_call: TRBV25-1; cdr3_aa: CASNEYPLPEQFF
j_call: TRBJ1-1; v_call: TRBV4-3; cdr3_aa: CASSQEAGGDRVAEAFF
j_call: TRBJ2-7; v_call: TRBV4-3; cdr3_aa: CASSQGSGTGIYEQYF
j_call: TRBJ1-5; v_call: TRBV9; cdr3_aa: CASSVEGARNQPQHF
j_call: TRBJ2-7; v_call: TRBV7-9; cdr3_aa: CASSPSGGPTYEQYF
j_call: TRBJ1-2; v_call: TRBV5-1; cdr3_aa: CASSSQAQVNYGYTF
j_call: TRBJ1-2; v_call: TRBV29-1; cdr3_aa: CSVETGQGASDYGYTF
j_call: TRBJ2-7; v_call: TRBV7-2; cdr3_aa: CASRQEYEQYF
j_call: TRBJ2-2; v_call: TRBV29-1; cdr3_aa: CSVDWDSGTGELFF
j_call: TRBJ1-6; v_call: TRBV20-1; cdr3_aa: CSASPPAGSESPLHF
j_call: TRBJ1-1; v_call: TRBV9; cdr3_aa: CASSDTRRSQTEAFF
j_call: TRBJ2-1; v_call: TRBV20-1; cdr3_aa: CSASTSGGGNEQFF
j_call: TRBJ1-3; v_call: TRBV7-8; cdr3_aa: CASRAGNTIYF
j_call: TRBJ2-1; v_call: TRBV10-3; cdr3_aa: CAISESSSEQFF
j_call: TRBJ2-2; v_call: TRBV6-1; cdr3_aa: CASSEEVYPRVTGELFF
j_call: TRBJ2-2; v_call: TRBV5-1; cdr3_aa: CASSSTSGVTGELFF
j_call: TRBJ2-7; v_call: TRBV4-1; cdr3_aa: CASSQGGRDYEQYF
j_call: TRBJ2-5; v_call: TRBV29-1; cdr3_aa: CSVEDLSRQIQETQYF
j_call: TRBJ1-1; v_call: TRBV29-1; cdr3_aa: CSVDQGTEAFF
j_call: TRBJ2-1; v_call: TRBV5-1; cdr3_aa: CASILGASGSNEQFF
j_call: TRBJ2-1; v_call: TRBV19; cdr3_aa: CASTQGVYNEQFF
j_call: TRBJ2-7; v_call: TRBV27; cdr3_aa: CASSWTTSSYEQYF
j_call: TRBJ2-2; v_call: TRBV4-3; cdr3_aa: CASSQDGGPNTGELFF
j_call: TRBJ2-6; v_call: TRBV3-1; cdr3_aa: CASSQEFRHLSGANVLTF
j_call: TRBJ1-1; v_call: TRBV7-9; cdr3_aa: CASSLSRSLVRGNTEAFF
j_call: TRBJ2-3; v_call: TRBV25-1; cdr3_aa: CASSLRRQGNTDTQYF
j_call: TRBJ1-1; v_call: TRBV18; cdr3_aa: CASSPARWNTEAFF
j_call: TRBJ2-5; v_call: TRBV10-3; cdr3_aa: CAISVLGGETETQYF
j_call: TRBJ1-5; v_call: TRBV30; cdr3_aa: CAWSEGNQPQHF
j_call: TRBJ2-1; v_call: TRBV2; cdr3_aa: CASSRDQDNEQFF
j_call: TRBJ2-7; v_call: TRBV9; cdr3_aa: CASSVDTGGSYEQYF
j_call: TRBJ2-7; v_call: TRBV4-1; cdr3_aa: CASSQGGTGLFEQYF
j_call: TRBJ2-3; v_call: TRBV19; cdr3_aa: CASSIGLLTDTQYF
j_call: TRBJ2-7; v_call: TRBV2; cdr3_aa: CAIEFRDRGNEQYF
j_call: TRBJ1-2; v_call: TRBV13; cdr3_aa: CASSPRQGTLYGYTF
j_call: TRBJ2-5; v_call: TRBV9; cdr3_aa: CASSVDTQETQYF
j_call: TRBJ2-7; v_call: TRBV6-2/TRBV6-3; cdr3_aa: CASSYRLPGQGEQYF
j_call: TRBJ1-5; v_call: TRBV2; cdr3_aa: CASSFRNRDHQPQHF
j_call: TRBJ2-3; v_call: TRBV20-1; cdr3_aa: CSASPGGIRDTQYF
j_call: TRBJ1-5; v_call: TRBV2; cdr3_aa: CASSESTGTQPQHF
j_call: TRBJ2-1; v_call: TRBV9; cdr3_aa: CASSLGTGGVNEQFF
j_call: TRBJ2-5; v_call: TRBV20-1; cdr3_aa: CSARLREAQSWETQYF
j_call: TRBJ1-5; v_call: TRBV27; cdr3_aa: CASSGIRANQPQHF
j_call: TRBJ1-1; v_call: TRBV30; cdr3_aa: CAWSTVMNTEAFF
j_call: TRBJ1-1; v_call: TRBV20-1; cdr3_aa: CSAMDVNTEAFF
j_call: TRBJ1-2; v_call: TRBV10-3; cdr3_aa: CAISASYDANYGYTF
j_call: TRBJ2-6; v_call: TRBV6-6; cdr3_aa: CASSPWAPGANVLTF
j_call: TRBJ2-7; v_call: TRBV30; cdr3_aa: CAWSVPNSGEQYF
j_call: TRBJ1-3; v_call: TRBV25-1; cdr3_aa: CASRSDRGDSGNTIYF
j_call: TRBJ1-6; v_call: TRBV27; cdr3_aa: CASSFTGGGSPLHF
j_call: TRBJ2-4; v_call: TRBV7-8; cdr3_aa: CASSLVRSTENIQYF
j_call: TRBJ1-2; v_call: TRBV28; cdr3_aa: CASSPVGQAYPANYGYTF